This is a list of T cell receptor beta chains from one sample in a study of blood T cell repertoires in COVID-19. Generated by immunoSEQ multiplex PCR, the TCRdb table keeps only in-frame clones and is missing some. This table has roughly 110,000 clones, 80% to 90% appearing once. Sequencing was performed on peripheral blood. These receptors were taken from a man in his forties with acute or convalescent COVID-19. The CDR3 runs from the conserved cysteine through the conserved F or W. Each record gives: clone size, J gene, D gene, V gene, CDR3 DNA, CDR3 protein. D genes are given only for firm matches. Rows may omit the clone size; those that give it use once, few, many or a size class.

>NA|TRBJ2-2|NA|TRBV9
TGTGCCAGCAGCCGCCAGGGGACCACCGGGGAGCTGTTTTTT
CASSRQGTTGELFF
>few|TRBJ1-1|NA|TRBV6-1
TGTGCCAGCAGTGACCAATACAGGGTTGACACTGAAGCTTTCTTT
CASSDQYRVDTEAFF
>NA|TRBJ2-1|NA|TRBV5-1
TGCGCCAGCAGCGTCGGACTGTTGGATGAGCAGTTCTTC
CASSVGLLDEQFF
>NA|TRBJ2-7|NA|TRBV29-1
TGCAGCGTTGCACTCCAGGGAATGGGGACTCGCTACGAGCAGTACTTC
CSVALQGMGTRYEQYF
>NA|TRBJ1-4|TRBD1|TRBV7-2
TGTGCCAGCAGCGTACAGGGGACTAATGAAAAACTGTTTTTT
CASSVQGTNEKLFF
>NA|TRBJ2-5|TRBD1|TRBV18
TGTGCCAGCTCTCAATATGGACAGGGCCAAGAGACCCAGTACTTC
CASSQYGQGQETQYF
>NA|TRBJ1-3|NA|TRBV19
TGTGCCAGTAGTCTTCAGGGGCCTCTCTCTGGAAACACCATATATTTT
CASSLQGPLSGNTIYF
>NA|TRBJ2-2|TRBD1|TRBV5-1
TGCGCCAGCAGCCCAACCCAGGGGGCCACCGGGGAGCTGTTTTTT
CASSPTQGATGELFF
>once|TRBJ2-7|TRBD1|TRBV19
TGTGCCAGTAGACCGGGACAGGGGGCGTACGAGCAGTACTTC
CASRPGQGAYEQYF
>NA|TRBJ1-5|TRBD1|TRBV19
TGTGCCACCACGGGACAGGTCAATCAGCCCCAGCATTTT
CATTGQVNQPQHF
>NA|TRBJ2-7|TRBD1|TRBV9
TGTGCCAGCAACCCCGGGACAGGGTTTGACGAGCAGTACTTC
CASNPGTGFDEQYF
>few|TRBJ2-7|NA|TRBV18
TGTGCCAGCTCACCCCAGGGATTCGCCCACGAGCAGTACTTC
CASSPQGFAHEQYF
>NA|TRBJ1-5|NA|TRBV3-1/TRBV3-2
TGTGCCAGCAGCCTCCGTCAGAATAGCAATCAGCCCCAGCATTTT
CASSLRQNSNQPQHF
>NA|TRBJ1-2|NA|TRBV7-9
TGTGCCAGCAGCTTATCTTCGGACAGAGGAAAGGGCTACACCTTC
CASSLSSDRGKGYTF
>once|TRBJ2-2|TRBD1|TRBV6-2/TRBV6-3
TGTGCCAGCAGTTTGGGACAGGGATCGGCCGGGGAGCTGTTTTTT
CASSLGQGSAGELFF
>NA|TRBJ1-5|NA|TRBV4-1
TGCGCCAGCAGCCAGTATCAGGGTTTTGGTCAGCCCCAGCATTTT
CASSQYQGFGQPQHF
>NA|TRBJ2-6|NA|TRBV6-1
TGTGCCAGCAGTGAGTCGGGGGCTGGGGCCAACGTCCTGACTTTC
CASSESGAGANVLTF
>NA|TRBJ2-7|TRBD1|TRBV19
TGTGCCAGTAACAACAGGGGTTACGAGCAGTACTTC
CASNNRGYEQYF
>NA|TRBJ2-1|NA|TRBV5-1
TGCGCCAGCAGCTACGTGGGAGGTCCTGAGCAGTTCTTC
CASSYVGGPEQFF
>NA|TRBJ2-3|NA|TRBV7-6
TGTGCCAGCAGCAACCTGGCGGGGTGGCAGGGAGCAGATACGCAGTATTTT
CASSNLAGWQGADTQYF
>NA|TRBJ1-5|NA|TRBV2
TGTGCCAGCAGTGAATGGGGGCTGGGGAGCAATCAGCCCCAGCATTTT
CASSEWGLGSNQPQHF
>NA|TRBJ2-1|NA|TRBV6-5
TGTGCCAGCGGGACACTCTCCGAGGATGAGCAGTTCTTC
CASGTLSEDEQFF
>NA|TRBJ1-1|NA|TRBV13
TGTGCCAGCAGCTCCTCCTCCGCGGGCACTGAAGCTTTCTTT
CASSSSSAGTEAFF
>NA|TRBJ1-4|TRBD1|TRBV4-1
TGCGCCAGCAGCCAAGACGACAGGGGGAGAGGTGAAAAACTGTTTTTT
CASSQDDRGRGEKLFF
>NA|TRBJ1-6|NA|TRBV5-6
TGTGCCAGCAGCTTCTATCCGGGGGATTCACCCCTCCACTTT
CASSFYPGDSPLHF
>NA|TRBJ1-3|NA|TRBV18
TGTGCCAGCTCACGCGAGGGTATGTTCGGAAACACCATATATTTT
CASSREGMFGNTIYF
>NA|TRBJ2-2|NA|TRBV4-1
TGCGCCAGCAGCCAAGTCATCTACCGCGACACCGGGGAGCTGTTTTTT
CASSQVIYRDTGELFF
>NA|TRBJ1-1|NA|TRBV18
TGTGCCAGCTCACCGATCAAACCAGATTGGTATGGGGCCACTGAAGCTTTCTTT
CASSPIKPDWYGATEAFF
>NA|TRBJ2-3|TRBD2|TRBV6-6
TGTGCCAGCGGAGGCGGGGGGGATGATACGCAGTATTTT
CASGGGGDDTQYF
>NA|TRBJ1-6|NA|TRBV12-3/TRBV12-4
TGTGCCAGCACTTCTGGCTTTAATTCACCCCTCCACTTT
CASTSGFNSPLHF
>NA|TRBJ2-5|NA|TRBV27
TGTGCCAGCAGGAACGGGGGGCAGGGGCAAGAGACCCAGTACTTC
CASRNGGQGQETQYF
>few|TRBJ1-1|TRBD1|TRBV27
TGTGCCAGCAGTCCGACAGGGGGTTGGACTGAAGCTTTCTTT
CASSPTGGWTEAFF
>NA|TRBJ2-1|TRBD2|TRBV2
TGTGCCAGCAATGGCGGGAGCTCCTACAATGAGCAGTTCTTC
CASNGGSSYNEQFF
>NA|TRBJ2-7|TRBD1|TRBV29-1
TGCAGCGAGACTATTAACAGGGGTAGGAACGAGCAGTACTTC
CSETINRGRNEQYF
>NA|TRBJ2-7|TRBD1|TRBV5-6
TGTGCCAGCAGCTCTTCACGAGACAGGGGTTCCTACGAGCAGTACTTC
CASSSSRDRGSYEQYF
>few|TRBJ1-3|NA|TRBV7-2
TGTGCCAGCAGCCCACGGATTCGACAGGCAAGCTCTGGAAACACCATATATTTT
CASSPRIRQASSGNTIYF
>NA|TRBJ1-1|NA|TRBV6-5
TGTGCCAGCAGTTATGAGGGAGTCACTGAAGCTTTCTTT
CASSYEGVTEAFF
>NA|TRBJ2-7|NA|TRBV15
TGTGCCACCAGCAGAGGAAAGGACACAGCCTACGAGCAGTACTTC
CATSRGKDTAYEQYF
>NA|TRBJ1-6|NA|TRBV7-3
TGTGCCAGCAGCTCCCGAGGAGGGGCGGATTCACCCCTCCACTTT
CASSSRGGADSPLHF
>NA|TRBJ1-5|NA|TRBV6-5
TGTGCCAGCAGTTTGACACATACTCAGCCCCAGCATTTT
CASSLTHTQPQHF
>NA|TRBJ1-3|NA|TRBV2
TGTGCCAGCATTATAGACAGTCTCTCTGGAAACACCATATATTTT
CASIIDSLSGNTIYF
>NA|TRBJ2-1|NA|TRBV7-6
TGTGCCAGCAGCTCCCGTTGGCGGTCCTACAATGAGCAGTTCTTC
CASSSRWRSYNEQFF
>few|TRBJ1-1|NA|TRBV7-2
TGTGCCAGCAGCTCCTACCTTGGCACTGAAGCTTTCTTT
CASSSYLGTEAFF
>NA|TRBJ2-1|NA|TRBV11-2
TGTGCCAGCAGCTCCTACAGGGTTAGCTCCTACAATGAGCAGTTCTTC
CASSSYRVSSYNEQFF